This T cell receptor beta chain was observed in a study of blood T cells in healthy people across ages. A sample-barcoded 5' primer and a J-beta primer mix were used in a second PCR of roughly 7 to 11 cycles. TCRdb passed the 5' RACE reads through MiXCR, listing each CDR3 protein once. The sample contains roughly 800,000 distinct CDR3 sequences, roughly 50% of which appear only once. Whole-study results and caveats: TCR beta diversity tracked closely with naive T cell percentage.

The length of the CDR3 is 12 residues. Worth noting for this clonotype: The antigen remains unidentified.

The chain has TRBV21-1 and TRBJ2-4. The J call is in doubt because the DNA end fits TRBJ2-7 better. TRBV21-1 is a listed pseudogene. Sequencing was done on a sample of blood. This receptor was identified in a man aged 25 to 40 in good health. CDR3 sequence (DNA): TGTGCCAGTCAGGGGGTGACCTACGAGCAGTACTTC. Its protein product is CASQGVTYEQYF.